The 8 T cell receptor beta chains listed next were all sequenced from one sample in a study of T cell changes during pregnancy in multiple sclerosis. Method: immunoSEQ multiplex PCR; TCRdb's copy keeps in-frame clones and lacks some. Of roughly 23,000 clones listed, around 84% were seen once; the top ten hold 0.95% to 1.3%. This material consisted of CD4+ T cells from peripheral blood mononuclear cells, taken in the second trimester of pregnancy. The receptors come from a female donor in good health, enrolled as a control in a pregnancy study.

J is TRBJ2-5 and V is TRBV6-5; TRBD2 matches at 8 bases. Germline CDR1 reads MNHEY; CDR2 reads SVGAGI. The trim removed 3 bases at V and 5 bases at J, leaving 8 bases unmatched. The CDR3 covers 15 residues. The CDR3 nucleotides are TGTGCCAGCAGTTATGGGGCTAGCGGGCGGGAGACCCAGTACTTC. Its translation: CASSYGASGRETQYF.

The J gene is TRBJ2-7, the V gene TRBV6-6; TRBD1 aligns across 7 bases. With V trimmed by 6 bases and J by 6 bases, 5 bases remained unmatched. The CDR3 has 12 amino acids. Germline assignment: CDR1 MNHNY and CDR2 SVGAGI (reference sequence). The CDR3 reads CASSPTGSEQYF. The CDR3 nucleotides read TGTGCCAGCAGCCCGACAGGGAGCGAGCAGTACTTC.

This rearrangement joins TRBV7-6 to TRBJ2-2; 8 positions match TRBD1. The CDR3 is 15 residues long. Trimming took 2 bases from V and 2 from J; bases not matched to a gene: 1. From germline, CDR1 is SGHVS and CDR2 FNYEAQ. The CDR3 here is CASSLQGANTGELFF. The CDR3 nucleotides are TGTGCCAGCAGCTTACAGGGGGCAAACACCGGGGAGCTGTTTTTT. Looking up the rest from reference TRBV7-6 and TRBJ2-2 gives the full variable domain: GAGVSQSPRYKVTKRGQDVALRCDPISGHVSLYWYRQALGQGPEFLTYFNYEAQQDKSGLPNDRFSAERPEGSISTLTIQRTEQRDSAMYRCASSLQGANTGELFFGEGSRLTVL.

The chain links TRBV5-1 to TRBJ2-1, with a possible D match to TRBD1 (6 bases). This CDR3 comprises 15 residues. Trimming removed 4 bases at V and 0 bases at J, with 11 bases between. Germline CDR1 reads SGHRS; CDR2 reads YFSETQ. Here the CDR3 reads CASSLGASSYNEQFF. In nucleotides, the CDR3 is TGCGCCAGCAGCCTGGGGGCCAGCTCCTACAATGAGCAGTTCTTC.

The V gene is TRBV27, the J gene TRBJ2-2; 13 nucleotides match TRBD2. CDR3 size: 17 residues. Germline values: CDR1 MNHEY, CDR2 SMNVEV (reference sequence). The V segment lost 6 bases and the J segment 5 bases; nucleotides outside the gene matches: 9. The CDR3 is CASRQTSGRRRTGELFF. CDR3 bases: TGTGCCAGCAGGCAGACTAGCGGGAGGAGGCGAACCGGGGAGCTGTTTTTT.

The chain is built from TRBV7-8 and TRBJ1-4; the D gene is possibly TRBD1 (6 bases). V was pared by 0 bases and J by 0 bases, with 17 bases between. CDR3 length: 19 residues. Germline values: CDR1 SGHVS, CDR2 FQNEAQ. CDR3: CASSLARFPGAATNEKLFF. The DNA for the CDR3 is TGTGCCAGCAGCTTAGCACGGTTTCCAGGGGCCGCAACTAATGAAAAACTGTTTTTT. Full variable domain (outside the CDR3, taken from reference TRBV7-8 and TRBJ1-4): GAGVSQSPRYKVAKRGQDVALRCDPISGHVSLFWYQQALGQGPEFLTYFQNEAQLDKSGLPSDRFFAERPEGSVSTLKIQRTQQEDSAVYLCASSLARFPGAATNEKLFFGSGTQLSVL.

The sample holds one count of this clone. The gene calls are TRBV29-1 and TRBJ2-4; 9 nucleotides agree with TRBD2. CDR1 is SQVTM and CDR2 is ANQGSEA in the germline V gene. With 4 bases clipped from V and 2 bases from J, the junction kept 6 bases outside the gene matches. This CDR3 contains 15 residues. CDR3 protein: CSVGALAGSKNIQYF. The CDR3 nucleotides are TGCAGCGTTGGGGCTCTAGCGGGATCCAAAAACATTCAGTACTTC.

The chain is built from TRBV7-3 and TRBJ2-7, with D tentatively TRBD2 (7 bases). Trimming took 0 bases from V and 5 from J, leaving 14 bases between them. This CDR3 comprises 15 residues. Germline-derived CDR1 and CDR2 are SGHTA and FQGTGA. CDR3 nucleotide sequence: TGTGCCAGCAGCTTAACGCGCGGGGGCAAGGACGAGCAGTACTTC. Translated: CASSLTRGGKDEQYF.